The present entry profiles one TCR beta chain with its context. Its specificity is not known. From germline, CDR1 is MGHRA and CDR2 YSYEKL. J gave up 5 bases and V 5 bases, and 16 bases lay outside the gene matches. The CDR3 consists of 18 residues. This sample is drawn from a study of graft-versus-host responses after intestinal transplantation. Across the whole study: Recipients across the board were started on anti-thymocyte globulin induction, then kept on tacrolimus and steroids for around 3 years.

Using immunoSEQ multiplex PCR, the repertoire was profiled, and TCRdb retains in-frame clones only, with some absent. The table records 95,000 or so clones, around nine tenths of them present only once. Study-wide findings and caveats: Individuals carrying graft-donor T cell macrochimerism showed high graft-versus-host to host-versus-graft clonal ratios in allografts.

The TCR was taken from a human patient who received an intestinal transplant, so some T cells may come from the graft donor. The sample consisted of PBMCs, taken around 450 days after intestinal transplant. J is TRBJ2-5 and V is TRBV4-1; 11 nucleotides align to TRBD2. The CDR3, as DNA: TGCGCCAGCAGCTCCTCCGGTTCCGTAGCGGGGGGGGCCGAGACCCAGTACTTC. Translating gives CASSSSGSVAGGAETQYF.